One and the same sample provided the 15 T cell receptor beta chains below, sequenced in a study of shared clonotypes between healthy human individuals. Profiled with immunoSEQ multiplex PCR; TCRdb holds only in-frame clones, not every one. The sample has approximately 530,000 clones; approximately 95% are singletons. Sequencing used naive CD4+ T cells sorted from blood. Documented subset: CD45RA+ positively selected. These receptors all stem from a woman between 25 and 40 years old in good health.

V usage is TRBV6-1 and J usage is TRBJ2-2; tentative D call: TRBD2 (7 bases). The CDR3 extends over 16 amino acids. CDR1 MNHNS and CDR2 SASEGT come from the germline V gene. V lost 4 bases, J lost 5 bases, and 17 bases lay in between. DNA of the CDR3: TGTGCCAGCAGTGTGGTGGGGGGGGCGCGTACCGGGGAGCTGTTTTTT. Encoded protein: CASSVVGGARTGELFF.

The CDR3 loop reads CASSERGPKEKLFF. For the CDR3, the DNA is TGTGCCAGCAGTGAACGGGGCCCGAAGGAAAAACTGTTTTTT. This chain links TRBV6-1 with TRBJ1-4, with a possible D match to TRBD1 (5 bases). This CDR3 has 14 residues. Germline V CDR1 and CDR2: MNHNS, SASEGT. Between the trimmed V and J ends, which lost 2 bases and 8 bases, there was a span of 12 bases.

This sequence joins TRBV14 and TRBJ2-1; 10 positions agree with TRBD1. The CDR3 runs to 16 residues. Germline V gene data show CDR1 as SGHDN and CDR2 as FVKESK. J lost 4 bases, V lost 2 bases, and 5 bases had no gene match. The CDR3 protein is CASSQPGTGAYNEQFF. The CDR3 DNA reads TGTGCCAGCAGCCAACCCGGGACAGGGGCGTACAATGAGCAGTTCTTC.

The chain joins TRBV5-1 to TRBJ2-2; D is undetermined. CDR3 length: 15 amino acids. The V and J ends lost 0 bases and 2 bases respectively, with 8 bases between them. CDR1 SGHRS and CDR2 YFSETQ come from the germline V gene. CDR3 sequence: CASSLVSPNTGELFF. For the CDR3, the DNA is TGCGCCAGCAGCTTGGTATCTCCTAACACCGGGGAGCTGTTTTTT.

The rearrangement joins TRBV7-8 to TRBJ2-2; D possibly uses TRBD1 or TRBD2 (5 bases each). The germline CDR1 and CDR2 sequences are SGHVS and FQNEAQ. This CDR3 has 14 residues. V was cut by 5 bases and J by 6 bases, with 13 bases left in between. CDR3 protein: CASSQGTGSGELFF. Here the CDR3 DNA reads TGTGCCAGCAGCCAAGGGACCGGGTCCGGGGAGCTGTTTTTT. The entire variable domain, with the rest obtained from reference TRBV7-8 and TRBJ2-2, is as follows: GAGVSQSPRYKVAKRGQDVALRCDPISGHVSLFWYQQALGQGPEFLTYFQNEAQLDKSGLPSDRFFAERPEGSVSTLKIQRTQQEDSAVYLCASSQGTGSGELFFGEGSRLTVL.

The V gene is TRBV5-8, the J gene TRBJ1-5; D not resolved. The CDR3 sequence is 11 residues long. Trimming stripped 0 bases from V and 7 bases from J, with 2 bases between. Germline V gene data show CDR1 as SGHTS and CDR2 as YDEGEE. The CDR3, as DNA: TGTGCCAGCAGCTTGGACCAGCCCCAGCATTTT. It translates to CASSLDQPQHF.

This clone was seen a single time. The chain has TRBV27 and TRBJ2-7, with 11 bases identical to TRBD2. J gave up 4 bases and V 5 bases, and 7 bases lay outside the gene matches. This CDR3 spans 15 amino acids. Germline CDR1 reads MNHEY; CDR2 reads SMNVEV (reference sequence). This CDR3 is CASSRTSGSTYEQYF. CDR3 bases: TGTGCCAGCAGTCGGACTAGCGGGTCTACTTACGAGCAGTACTTC.

This clone was recorded only once. The chain couples TRBV6-6 to TRBJ2-2; D perhaps matches TRBD2 (6 bases). The CDR3 spans 16 residues. Germline lookup yields CDR1 MNHNY and CDR2 SVGAGI (reference sequence). V lost 4 bases and J lost 7, with 19 bases in between. CDR3 region: CASSSEGGDKGGELFF. The CDR3 bases are TGTGCCAGCAGTTCTGAGGGAGGCGATAAGGGCGGGGAGCTGTTTTTT.

The genes are TRBV27 and TRBJ2-7; 11 bases match TRBD1. The CDR3 has 14 amino acids. Germline-derived CDR1 and CDR2 are MNHEY and SMNVEV (reference sequence). Trimming at V came to 5 bases and at J to 2 bases, leaving 2 bases not matched to a gene. The CDR3 spells CASSKGQGAYEQYF. The CDR3 DNA sequence: TGTGCCAGCAGTAAGGGACAGGGGGCCTACGAGCAGTACTTC.

The chain joins TRBV7-9 to TRBJ2-7; 9 bases line up with TRBD1. CDR1 is SEHNR and CDR2 is FQNEAQ in the germline V gene (reference sequence). The CDR3 loop spans 14 amino acids. Unmatched junction bases numbered 8, after V lost 6 bases and J lost 5 bases. CDR3 nucleotide sequence: TGTGCCAGCAGTTTCGGACAGGGGAACAACGAGCAGTACTTC. Translating it yields CASSFGQGNNEQYF. The complete variable domain, with remaining parts taken from reference TRBV7-9 and TRBJ2-7, reads DTGVSQNPRHKITKRGQNVTFRCDPISEHNRLYWYRQTLGQGPEFLTYFQNEAQLEKSRLLSDRFSAERPKGSFSTLEIQRTEQGDSAMYLCASSFGQGNNEQYFGPGTRLTVT.

V gene TRBV5-1 combines with J gene TRBJ2-3, with 9 nucleotides matching TRBD2. With 2 bases clipped from V and 5 bases from J, the junction kept 9 bases outside the gene matches. Germline CDR1 SGHRS, CDR2 YFSETQ. The CDR3 contains 16 residues. The CDR3 is CASSLGLASSEDTQYF. The CDR3 DNA reads as TGCGCCAGCAGCTTAGGACTAGCGTCATCGGAAGATACGCAGTATTTT.

The chain carries TRBV5-1 and TRBJ2-2; TRBD1 might be the D (7 bases). V was shortened by 6 bases and J by 6 bases, with 12 bases between the two germline ends. From germline, CDR1 is SGHRS and CDR2 YFSETQ. The CDR3 is 13 amino acids. The CDR3 DNA sequence: TGCGCCAGCACCGTCAGGGGGGCCGGGGAGCTGTTTTTT. The encoded protein is CASTVRGAGELFF.

The gene calls are TRBV7-2 and TRBJ2-1; 8 positions agree with TRBD2. Germline V lookup: CDR1 SGHTA, CDR2 FQGNSA. The CDR3 runs 15 residues. Germline trimming cut 1 base from V and 5 bases from J; bases unmatched to any gene: 4. Written as DNA, the CDR3 is TGTGCCAGCAGCTTAGTAAGCGGGAGCCACAATGAGCAGTTCTTC. Its translation: CASSLVSGSHNEQFF.

The V gene is TRBV7-2, the J gene TRBJ1-2; TRBD1 agrees at 10 bases. The CDR3 loop spans 14 amino acids. V shed 1 base, J shed 14 bases, and the junction held 10 bases outside the gene matches. The germline V gene has CDR1 SGHTA and CDR2 FQGNSA. The CDR3 sequence is CASSLVGTGETRTF. The DNA for the CDR3 is TGTGCCAGCAGCTTAGTAGGGACAGGGGAAACTAGGACCTTC.

The gene calls are TRBV9 and TRBJ1-6; D is unclear. Germline V gives CDR1 SGDLS, CDR2 YYNGEE. CDR3 length equals 12 residues. Deletions cut 2 bases from V and 6 bases from J, with 3 bases between. The CDR3 sequence: CASSVGNSPLHF. CDR3 DNA: TGTGCCAGCAGCGTTGGTAATTCACCCCTCCACTTT.